These 18 T cell receptor beta chains originate from one sample sequenced in a study of Ad26.COV2.S vaccination and SARS-CoV-2 variants. Treatment denoted: roughly 18 received Ad26.COV2.S at low or high dose, single or two shots; roughly 5 received placebo; per-sample allocation not given. Sampling happened 63 days after the first vaccine or placebo injection. Repertoires were generated with immunoSEQ multiplex PCR, while TCRdb's copy carries only in-frame clones and drops some. The repertoire has about 440,000 clones, around 90% of them found once; the top ten carry roughly 3.9%. The sample consisted of peripheral blood, taken in a trial of Ad26.COV2.S vaccine versus placebo. The source is a person between 18 and 65 years old who received the Ad26.COV2.S COVID-19 vaccine or a placebo.

The chain combines TRBV7-2 with TRBJ2-5, with D possibly being TRBD1 (5 bases). The germline gives CDR1 SGHTA, CDR2 FQGNSA. CDR3 length: 13 residues. Trimming took off 3 bases at V and 4 bases at J, with 9 bases between the two ends. CDR3 sequence reads: CASSFGAAETQYF. Here the CDR3 DNA reads TGTGCCAGCAGCTTTGGGGCGGCAGAGACCCAGTACTTC.

The rearrangement uses TRBV18 and TRBJ2-3; possible D gene TRBD1, 6 bases. The germline CDR1 and CDR2 sequences are KGHSH and LQKENI. V lost 7 bases, J lost 2 bases, and 10 bases lay in between. This CDR3 is 13 amino acids long. CDR3 bases: TGTGCCAGCTGTAGACAGGACACAGATACGCAGTATTTT. Translation gives CASCRQDTDTQYF.

Comment on this clone: This sample includes further DNA sequences coding for the same CDR3. J is TRBJ2-7 and V is TRBV3-1 (or the pseudogene TRBV3-2); 7 bases agree with TRBD1. Trimming cost V 4 bases and J 0 bases; bases outside gene matches: 0. Germline assignment: CDR1 LGHDT and CDR2 YNNKEL (reference sequence). The CDR3 sequence is 13 residues long. CDR3 nucleotides: TGTGCCAGCAGCCGACAGGGCTCCTACGAGCAGTACTTC. It yields the protein CASSRQGSYEQYF.

This rearrangement joins TRBV28 to TRBJ2-1, with a weak D call TRBD2 (6 bases). V lost 6 bases to trimming and J lost 4 bases, with 16 bases between them. Per germline, CDR1 MDHEN and CDR2 SYDVKM. CDR3 size: 15 residues. The CDR3 DNA follows: TGTGCCAGCAGACCCGGGAGCGATTTTTACAATGAGCAGTTCTTC. This gives the protein CASRPGSDFYNEQFF.

The V and J genes are TRBV28 and TRBJ2-4, with 8 bases matching TRBD2. J was trimmed by 7 bases and V by 2 bases; bases with no gene match: 7. Germline V gene lookup returns CDR1 MDHEN and CDR2 SYDVKM. There are 15 residues in the CDR3. The CDR3 here is CASSLEGTSGNIQYF. In DNA form, the CDR3 reads TGTGCCAGCAGTTTAGAAGGGACTAGTGGCAACATTCAGTACTTC.

This clone has just one count. The gene calls are TRBV28 and TRBJ2-1; 7 bases are a match to TRBD2. Germline lookup yields CDR1 MDHEN and CDR2 SYDVKM. The CDR3 is 15 residues long. V lost 3 bases to trimming and J lost 9 bases; unmatched junction nucleotides: 11. Written as DNA, the CDR3 is TGTGCCAGCAGTTTTCCCGAACGGGGGGTTGTTGAGCAGTTCTTC. Translated, it gives CASSFPERGVVEQFF.

The chain joins TRBV4-2 to TRBJ2-3; a weak D match, TRBD2 (5 bases). From germline, CDR1 is LGHNA and CDR2 YNFKEQ. The CDR3 spans 15 residues. V gave up 0 bases and J gave up 3 bases, with 10 bases separating them. CDR3 residues: CASSQDGKDTDTQYF. CDR3 coding DNA: TGTGCCAGCAGCCAAGACGGGAAGGATACAGATACGCAGTATTTT.

The J gene is TRBJ1-1, the V gene TRBV13, with a weak D call TRBD1 (6 bases). The CDR3 is 17 residues long. V was shortened by 5 bases and J by 0 bases, with 19 bases between the two germline ends. CDR1 is PRHDT and CDR2 is FYEKMQ in the germline V gene (reference sequence). The CDR3 spells CASSQSGHKKLNTEAFF. In DNA, the CDR3 is TGTGCCAGCAGCCAATCGGGACACAAGAAATTGAACACTGAAGCTTTCTTT.

DNA for the CDR3: TGTGCCAGCAGCTTTCGAGAGTTTGATGAGCAGTTCTTC. Translated, it gives CASSFREFDEQFF. The chain carries TRBV7-2 and TRBJ2-1; D is undetermined. Germline V lookup: CDR1 SGHTA, CDR2 FQGNSA. The CDR3 contains 13 residues. Trimming removed 3 bases at V and 8 bases at J, with 11 bases between.

The chain has TRBV5-4 and TRBJ2-2, with D hard to call. Per the germline V gene, CDR1 is SGHNT and CDR2 is YYREEE (reference sequence). V lost 0 bases, J lost 3 bases, and 3 bases lay in between. This CDR3 has 13 amino acids. The CDR3 loop is CASSLGYTGELFF. The CDR3 nucleotides read TGTGCCAGCAGCTTGGGATACACCGGGGAGCTGTTTTTT.

This rearrangement joins TRBV19 to TRBJ2-1, with 10 bases identical to TRBD2. CDR3 length: 14 residues. Losses at the gene ends were 10 bases for V and 10 bases for J; bases not matched to a gene: 13. Per the germline V gene, CDR1 is LNHDA and CDR2 is SQIVND (reference sequence). For the CDR3, the DNA is TGTGCCACCAGGGCCCTAGCGGGAGCCCGCGAGCAGTTCTTC. It codes for CATRALAGAREQFF.

This chain connects TRBV29-1 to TRBJ2-3, with 9 bases identical to TRBD2. The CDR3 consists of 17 residues. J lost 2 bases, V lost 7 bases, and 16 bases had no gene match. Germline assignment: CDR1 SQVTM and CDR2 ANQGSEA. CDR3 in amino acids: CSDLRRGGRALTDTQYF. DNA for the CDR3: TGCAGCGACCTAAGAAGAGGCGGGAGGGCCCTCACAGATACGCAGTATTTT.

This chain connects TRBV2 to TRBJ1-2; 9 positions agree with TRBD1. V shed 0 bases and J 7 bases; nucleotides not matched to a gene: 12. The germline V gene encodes CDR1 SNHLY and CDR2 FYNNEI. This CDR3 is built from 17 residues. The CDR3 loop reads CASSEAPRGQGSRGYTF. The CDR3 DNA follows: TGTGCCAGCAGTGAAGCGCCAAGAGGACAGGGGAGTCGTGGCTACACCTTC.

As regards this clone: Other DNA sequences in the sample encode the same CDR3. The chain combines TRBV5-5 with TRBJ2-7; D is unclear. The CDR3 contains 11 residues. Trimming took 0 bases from V and 4 from J, leaving 2 bases between them. The germline gives CDR1 SGHKS, CDR2 YYEKEE (reference sequence). The CDR3 nucleotides are TGTGCCAGCAGCTTGGGGTACGAGCAGTACTTC. The encoded protein is CASSLGYEQYF.

The chain employs TRBV6-2 or TRBV6-3 and TRBJ2-5; D uncertain. Per germline, CDR1 MNHEY and CDR2 SVGEGT. The V gene lost 4 bases and the J gene lost 4 bases, with 16 bases spanning the gap. The CDR3 covers 15 residues. In DNA form, the CDR3 reads TGTGCCAGCAGTTTCGGCAGACACTCACTAGAGACCCAGTACTTC. Protein product: CASSFGRHSLETQYF.

Worth noting for this clone: The same CDR3 can be traced to other DNA sequences in this sample. The chain recombines TRBV20-1 with TRBJ2-7, with D uncertain. In germline, CDR1 is DFQATT, CDR2 SNEGSKA (reference sequence). This CDR3 region has 11 residues. The ends were cut back, 1 base at V and 0 bases at J, with 1 base in the middle. CDR3 residues: CSARVSYEQYF. CDR3 DNA: TGCAGTGCTAGAGTCTCCTACGAGCAGTACTTC.

The genes are TRBV28 and TRBJ1-1; D may be TRBD1 (6 bases). The CDR3 totals 18 residues. V lost 5 bases to trimming and J lost 0 bases, with 22 bases between them. Per germline, CDR1 MDHEN and CDR2 SYDVKM. As DNA, the CDR3 is TGTGCCAGCAGTCCCCGCCTGGGGATCACAGGGATGAACACTGAAGCTTTCTTT. This gives the protein CASSPRLGITGMNTEAFF.

The chain has TRBV28 and TRBJ1-6; no definite D call. The CDR3 is 15 residues long. Germline V gene lookup returns CDR1 MDHEN and CDR2 SYDVKM. With 9 bases removed from V and 4 bases from J, the gap between germline ends came to 16 bases. CDR3 protein: CASKGRSLYNSPLHF. Written as DNA, the CDR3 is TGTGCCAGTAAAGGACGGAGCCTATATAATTCACCCCTCCACTTT.